This T cell receptor (beta chain) was obtained from a study of post-analysis software for immune sequencing data. Study summary: Relapsing-remitting, secondary progressive and progressive-relapsing multiple sclerosis courses were included.

The authors incorporated unique molecular identifiers into the TCR beta cDNA libraries. With about 0.9 to 11 million T cells as the source, a few hundred thousand cDNA molecules resulted. TCRdb analysed the PCR reads with MiXCR anew, one entry per CDR3 protein. Altogether roughly 800,000 distinct CDR3 sequences are present, around 53% being singletons, with the ten largest covering about 4.8%. The study, taken as a whole, reports: Multiple sclerosis patients showed significantly lower normalized Chao1 diversity than controls did. TRBV segments more frequent in patients than in controls numbered several and included TRBV5-6, TRBV5-1 and TRBV20-1.

V was cut by 6 bases and J by 0 bases, with 13 bases left in between. Looked up from germline, CDR1 is MNHNS and CDR2 is SASEGT. The CDR3 spans 15 residues. Regarding this clonotype: Its antigen is unidentified.

Sequencing was done on a sample of blood. The chain links TRBV6-1 to TRBJ2-3; D is unresolved. The clonotype was recovered from a girl aged 10 to 17 with multiple sclerosis. Here the CDR3 reads CASRADHASTDTQYF. The CDR3 bases are TGTGCCAGCAGAGCCGACCACGCTAGCACAGATACGCAGTATTTT.